The 15 T cell receptor beta chains listed next were all sequenced from one sample in a study of blood T cells in healthy people across ages. A J-beta primer mix and a sample-barcoded 5' primer were used in a second PCR of roughly 6 to 11 cycles. TCRdb itself ran the 5' RACE reads through MiXCR, one entry per CDR3 protein. The sample records 1.5 million to 1.8 million distinct CDR3 sequences, approximately 43% being singletons. Sequences were obtained from blood. The receptors were gathered from a woman in her late teens or twenties in good health.

The V and J genes are TRBV7-8 and TRBJ2-7, with 7 positions matching TRBD1. J gave up 2 bases and V 3 bases, and 7 bases lay outside the gene matches. Germline V CDR1 and CDR2: SGHVS, FQNEAQ. The CDR3 consists of 15 residues. This CDR3 reads CASSFAGGITYEQYF. In DNA form, the CDR3 reads TGTGCCAGCAGCTTCGCAGGGGGTATAACCTACGAGCAGTACTTC.

V and J are TRBV20-1 and TRBJ2-3, with 7 nucleotides matching TRBD1. Germline V gene sequence: CDR1 DFQATT, CDR2 SNEGSKA (reference sequence). This CDR3 has 14 residues. V was clipped by 1 base and J by 4 bases; unmatched bases: 5. The CDR3 region is CSARGGTASDTQYF. CDR3 nucleotide sequence: TGCAGTGCTAGAGGGGGGACAGCCTCAGATACGCAGTATTTT.

This clonotype was seen more than once but under ten times. V gene TRBV4-3 combines with J gene TRBJ2-2; 7 nucleotides align to TRBD1. This CDR3 spans 17 amino acids. The germline gives CDR1 LGHNA, CDR2 YSLEER. The V gene end was trimmed by 0 bases and the J gene end by 6 bases; junction bases not matched to a gene: 10. The DNA for the CDR3 is TGCGCCAGCAGCCAAGATAAGGACAGGACCCTTGCCGGGGAGCTGTTTTTT. Translating it yields CASSQDKDRTLAGELFF.

A word on this clonotype: Sequence at one end of the junction differs from germline and may be a read error. The chain uses TRBV20-1 and TRBJ2-1, with D maybe TRBD2 (5 bases). Germline assignment: CDR1 DFQATT and CDR2 SNEGSKA (reference sequence). The CDR3 extends over 14 amino acids. The CDR3 is CSTRITAGYNEQFF. For the CDR3, the DNA is TGCAGTACTAGGATCACCGCTGGCTACAATGAGCAGTTCTTC.

This chain links TRBV28 with TRBJ1-1; tentatively, D is TRBD1 (5 bases). The V and J ends lost 5 bases and 6 bases respectively, with 13 bases between them. CDR1 is MDHEN, CDR2 SYDVKM, per germline. CDR3 size: 13 residues. The DNA of the CDR3 is TGTGCCAGCAGTCTACGGGGGGACCCTGAAGCTTTCTTT. This sequence encodes CASSLRGDPEAFF. The whole variable domain, filled in from reference TRBV28 and TRBJ1-1, reads DVKVTQSSRYLVKRTGEKVFLECVQDMDHENMFWYRQDPGLGLRLIYFSYDVKMKEKGDIPEGYSVSREKKERFSLILESASTNQTSMYLCASSLRGDPEAFFGQGTRLTVV.

The V and J genes are TRBV10-3 and TRBJ2-3; no clear D gene. V lost 4 bases and J 1 base, leaving 6 bases between the germline ends. The CDR3 sequence is 13 residues long. Germline V CDR1 and CDR2: ENHRY, SYGVKD. In nucleotides, the CDR3 is TGTGCCATCAGTGTTGCGGGCACAGATACGCAGTATTTT. This sequence encodes CAISVAGTDTQYF.

The J gene is TRBJ2-5, the V gene TRBV12-3 or TRBV12-4, with 9 nucleotides matching TRBD2. The CDR3 runs to 18 residues. J gave up 2 bases and V 6 bases, and 16 bases lay outside the gene matches. CDR3 bases: TGTGCCAGCAGCCCTCGGCCTAGCGGGGCCGCGTGGCAAGAGACCCAGTACTTC. Translation: CASSPRPSGAAWQETQYF.

The chain combines TRBV11-2 with TRBJ1-4, with D possibly being TRBD1 (5 bases). CDR1 and CDR2 (germline): SGHAT, FQNNGV. V lost 1 base, J lost 8 bases, and 14 bases lay in between. The CDR3 spans 15 residues. CDR3 DNA sequence: TGTGCCAGCAGCTTAGCCGGGGCAGCGGGCGAAAAACTGTTTTTT. Translating gives CASSLAGAAGEKLFF.

The V call is TRBV20-1, the J call TRBJ2-3; D is possibly TRBD1 (6 bases). The V gene lost 7 bases and the J gene lost 0 bases, with 20 bases spanning the gap. The CDR3 has 16 residues. The germline V gene has CDR1 DFQATT and CDR2 SNEGSKA (reference sequence). The CDR3 sequence is CSGIPWDTLSTDTQYF. As DNA, the CDR3 is TGCAGTGGGATACCCTGGGACACCCTTAGCACAGATACGCAGTATTTT.

The chain joins TRBV4-3 to TRBJ2-7; D not certain. With 0 bases removed from V and 0 bases from J, the gap between germline ends came to 9 bases. The CDR3 contains 15 residues. The germline gives CDR1 LGHNA, CDR2 YSLEER. The CDR3 loop is CASSQDGSFSYEQYF. Written as DNA, the CDR3 is TGCGCCAGCAGCCAAGATGGGTCCTTCTCCTACGAGCAGTACTTC.

This clonotype occurred a few times. This sequence joins TRBV5-1 and TRBJ1-5, with no clear D. Trimming removed 0 bases at V and 6 bases at J, with 13 bases between. This CDR3 is 15 amino acids long. Germline loops: CDR1 SGHRS, CDR2 YFSETQ. The CDR3 region has the DNA TGCGCCAGCAGCTTGGCGGGAGGTGGAGGTCAGCCCCAGCATTTT. Translated, it gives CASSLAGGGGQPQHF.

The gene calls are TRBV7-2 and TRBJ1-2, with D possibly matching TRBD1 (6 bases). The CDR3 runs to 15 residues. CDR1 SGHTA and CDR2 FQGNSA come from the germline V gene. Trimming removed 2 bases from V and 4 bases from J, with 14 bases in between. CDR3 sequence: CASSLFVGQTYGYTF. In DNA, the CDR3 is TGTGCCAGCAGCTTATTTGTTGGACAGACCTATGGCTACACCTTC.

A remark on this clonotype: A read error may account for a junction end that differs from germline. The chain joins TRBV15 to TRBJ1-2, with a weak D call TRBD1 (5 bases). CDR3 length equals 14 residues. Germline assignment: CDR1 LNHNV and CDR2 YYDKDF (reference sequence). The DNA of the CDR3 is TGTGCCACCCGCAGAGATAACGGGGGCTATGGCTACACCTTC. Its protein product is CATRRDNGGYGYTF.

The chain joins TRBV15 to TRBJ1-3; 7 bases map to TRBD1. Germline V gives CDR1 LNHNV, CDR2 YYDKDF (reference sequence). V lost 3 bases to trimming and J lost 0 bases; unmatched junction nucleotides: 2. The CDR3 covers 15 residues. The CDR3 loop reads CATSSHRGSGNTIYF. CDR3 in DNA: TGTGCCACCAGCAGTCACAGGGGCTCTGGAAACACCATATATTTT.

The chain uses TRBV13 and TRBJ2-3; 8 nucleotides line up with TRBD2. This CDR3 comprises 19 residues. Germline trimming cut 5 bases from V and 5 bases from J; bases unmatched to any gene: 21. Germline V gene sequence: CDR1 PRHDT, CDR2 FYEKMQ (reference sequence). The CDR3 DNA is TGTGCCAGCAGCCATACTCGAGCGGGAGCAGTGGGGCTCCGAGATACGCAGTATTTT. Translation gives CASSHTRAGAVGLRDTQYF.